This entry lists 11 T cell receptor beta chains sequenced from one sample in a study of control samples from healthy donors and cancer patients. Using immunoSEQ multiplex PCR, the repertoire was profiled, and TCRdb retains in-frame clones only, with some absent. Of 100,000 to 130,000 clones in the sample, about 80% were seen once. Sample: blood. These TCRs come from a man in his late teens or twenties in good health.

The CDR3 protein is CASSSQGLVADTQYF. In DNA, the CDR3 is TGTGCCAGCAGCTCCCAAGGACTAGTAGCGGATACGCAGTATTTT. This rearrangement joins TRBV7-9 to TRBJ2-3; the match to TRBD2 covers 7 bases. CDR1 SEHNR and CDR2 FQNEAQ come from the germline V gene (reference sequence). The CDR3 loop spans 15 amino acids. V shed 4 bases, J shed 6 bases, and the junction held 10 bases outside the gene matches.

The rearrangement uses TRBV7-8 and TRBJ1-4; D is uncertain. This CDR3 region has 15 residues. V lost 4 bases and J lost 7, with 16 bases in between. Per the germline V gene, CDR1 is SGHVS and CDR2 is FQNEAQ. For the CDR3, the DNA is TGTGCCAGCAGCTCGAGGGAGGTAGTCGGTGAAAAACTGTTTTTT. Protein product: CASSSREVVGEKLFF.

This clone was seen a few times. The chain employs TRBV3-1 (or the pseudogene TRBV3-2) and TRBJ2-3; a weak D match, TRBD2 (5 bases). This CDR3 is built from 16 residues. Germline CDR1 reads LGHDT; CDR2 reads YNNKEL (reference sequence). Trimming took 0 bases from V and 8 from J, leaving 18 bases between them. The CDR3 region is CASSQEASTPSATQYF. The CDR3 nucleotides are TGTGCCAGCAGCCAAGAAGCTAGCACTCCTTCAGCTACGCAGTATTTT.

CDR3 residues: CASSPQEGNSDTQYF. The DNA of the CDR3 is TGTGCCAGCTCACCACAGGAAGGCAATTCGGATACGCAGTATTTT. This sequence joins TRBV18 and TRBJ2-3; no firm D call. Germline assignment: CDR1 KGHSH and CDR2 LQKENI. Trimming shortened V by 1 base and J by 6 bases, and 14 bases separated the two germline ends. The CDR3 is made up of 15 amino acids. Filled out from reference TRBV18 and TRBJ2-3, the complete variable domain reads NAGVMQNPRHLVRRRGQEARLRCSPMKGHSHVYWYRQLPEEGLKFMVYLQKENIIDESGMPKERFSAEFPKEGPSILRIQQVVRGDSAAYFCASSPQEGNSDTQYFGPGTRLTVL.

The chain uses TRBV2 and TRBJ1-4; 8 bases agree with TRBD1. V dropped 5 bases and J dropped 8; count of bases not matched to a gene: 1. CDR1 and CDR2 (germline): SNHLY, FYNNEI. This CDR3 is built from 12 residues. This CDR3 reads CASSQGAEKLFF. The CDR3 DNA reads TGTGCCAGCAGTCAGGGGGCGGAAAAACTGTTTTTT.

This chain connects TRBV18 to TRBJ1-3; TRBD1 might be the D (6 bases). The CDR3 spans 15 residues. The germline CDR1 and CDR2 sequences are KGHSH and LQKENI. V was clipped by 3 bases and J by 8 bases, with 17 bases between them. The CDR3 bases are TGTGCCAGCTCACCTAATCGACGGGACACCGACACCATATATTTT. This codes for CASSPNRRDTDTIYF.

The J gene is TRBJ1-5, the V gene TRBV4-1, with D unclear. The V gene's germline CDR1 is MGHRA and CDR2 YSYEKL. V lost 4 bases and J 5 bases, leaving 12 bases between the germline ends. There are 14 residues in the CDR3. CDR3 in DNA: TGCGCCAGCAGCCCGTTTGGTGATCATCAGCCCCAGCATTTT. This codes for CASSPFGDHQPQHF.

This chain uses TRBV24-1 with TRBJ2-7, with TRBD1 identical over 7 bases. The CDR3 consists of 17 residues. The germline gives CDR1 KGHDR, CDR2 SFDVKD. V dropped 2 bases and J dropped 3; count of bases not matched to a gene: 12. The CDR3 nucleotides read TGTGCCACCAGTGATTCGAAAAGACAGGGATTAGACTACGAGCAGTACTTC. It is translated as CATSDSKRQGLDYEQYF.

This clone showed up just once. Here the CDR3 DNA reads TGTGCCAGCAGCCAAGGGCAGACGACAGGAAAACTGTTTTTT. It codes for CASSQGQTTGKLFF. This sequence joins TRBV3-1 (or the pseudogene TRBV3-2) and TRBJ1-4; D might be TRBD1 (6 bases). The CDR3 length is 14 residues. The germline V gene has CDR1 LGHDT and CDR2 YNNKEL (reference sequence). V was clipped by 1 base and J by 10 bases, with 13 bases between them.

This CDR3 is CASTTGPYNEQFF. The CDR3 DNA follows: TGTGCCAGCACGACAGGTCCCTACAATGAGCAGTTCTTC. This chain connects TRBV25-1 to TRBJ2-1, with D perhaps TRBD1 (6 bases). CDR3 length: 13 residues. Germline V gives CDR1 MGHDK, CDR2 SYGVNS. The V and J ends lost 7 bases and 2 bases respectively, with 9 bases between them.

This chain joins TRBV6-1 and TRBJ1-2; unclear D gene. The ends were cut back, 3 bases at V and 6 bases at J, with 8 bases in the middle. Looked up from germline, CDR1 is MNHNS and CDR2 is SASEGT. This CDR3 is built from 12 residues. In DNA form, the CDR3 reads TGTGCCAGCAGTGATTACAACGATGGCTACACCTTC. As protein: CASSDYNDGYTF.